This T cell receptor beta chain emerged from a study of cytomegalovirus exposure and HLA in healthy donors. Study-level results: Later analysis reportedly placed an Asian-associated ancestry cluster below the roughly 690-donor mean in N-insertions.

This clone was picked up a small number of times. What it binds is unknown. Germline CDR1 reads MRHNA; CDR2 reads SNTAGT. The CDR3 contains 16 residues. The ends lost 5 bases at V and 7 bases at J; junction bases unmatched: 10. 13 Jbeta primers and 60 Vbeta primers were used for the PCR. How the authors handled the data: Later analysis identified tens of millions of unique TCR beta chains, approximately 11 million shared. The protocol was immunoSEQ multiplex PCR, while the TCRdb copy is restricted to in-frame clones and leaves out a portion. V and J calls and clone size are given by that table; D and trimming were obtained from the DNA. The sample carries around 100,000 clones, about 70% recorded once.

The sequencing sample was made of PBMCs. The V call is TRBV6-4, the J call TRBJ2-2; 10 nucleotides agree with TRBD1. The receptor was derived from a man aged 45 to 65 in good health and CMV-seropositive. The DNA for the CDR3 is TGTGCCAGCAGTAAATCACCGGGACAGGGGATCGGGGAGCTGTTTTTT. Amino acid sequence: CASSKSPGQGIGELFF.